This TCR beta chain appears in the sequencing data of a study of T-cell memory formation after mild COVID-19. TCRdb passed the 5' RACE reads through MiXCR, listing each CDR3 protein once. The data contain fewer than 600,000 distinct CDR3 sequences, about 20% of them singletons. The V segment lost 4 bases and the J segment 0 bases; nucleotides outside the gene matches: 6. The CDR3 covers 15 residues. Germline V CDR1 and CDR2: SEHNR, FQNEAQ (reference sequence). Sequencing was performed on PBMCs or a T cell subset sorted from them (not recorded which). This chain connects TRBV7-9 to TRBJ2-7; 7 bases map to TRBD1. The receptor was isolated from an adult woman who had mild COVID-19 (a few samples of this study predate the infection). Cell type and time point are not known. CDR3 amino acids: CASSSTGTSSYEQYF. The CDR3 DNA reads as TGTGCCAGCAGCTCGACAGGGACCAGCTCCTACGAGCAGTACTTC.